The 26 T cell receptor beta chains below were found in one sample sequenced in a study of shared T cell receptors in the human thymus. Assay used: immunoSEQ multiplex PCR; TCRdb lists only in-frame clones, some missing. The sample includes about 710,000 clones, about 89% seen only once; the top ten take 0.009% to 0.0095%. Another study also made use of these data, one on human thymus T cells.

The sequenced sample was thymocytes. These receptors all come from a boy less than two years old with a congenital heart defect.

The rearrangement joins TRBV10-3 to TRBJ2-7; TRBD2 aligns across 11 bases. The CDR3 consists of 17 residues. The J segment lost 1 base and the V segment lost 2 bases, leaving 7 bases of the junction unmatched. Germline CDR1 ENHRY, CDR2 SYGVKD. In DNA, the CDR3 is TGTGCCATCAGTGAGGATCGCCTAGCGGGAGGATCCTACGAGCAGTACTTC. Protein product: CAISEDRLAGGSYEQYF.

The chain employs TRBV7-8 and TRBJ1-5, with D uncertain. Germline V CDR1 and CDR2: SGHVS, FQNEAQ. The CDR3 length is 21 residues. V lost 4 bases and J 0 bases, leaving 28 bases between the germline ends. Written as DNA, the CDR3 is TGTGCCAGCAGCTCTAAATACTCTGTGCAGGCCCTACGTTATAGCAATCAGCCCCAGCATTTT. It yields the protein CASSSKYSVQALRYSNQPQHF.

The J gene is TRBJ2-1, the V gene TRBV15, with 9 bases that match TRBD1. V shed 5 bases and J 5 bases; nucleotides not matched to a gene: 4. The V gene's germline CDR1 is LNHNV and CDR2 YYDKDF (reference sequence). The CDR3 is 14 amino acids. CDR3 in amino acids: CATSGTGSHNEQFF. The CDR3 DNA sequence: TGTGCCACCAGCGGGACAGGGTCCCACAATGAGCAGTTCTTC. The full variable domain, its missing parts supplied by reference TRBV15 and TRBJ2-1, is DAMVIQNPRYQVTQFGKPVTLSCSQTLNHNVMYWYQQKSSQAPKLLFHYYDKDFNNEADTPDNFQSRRPNTSFCFLDIRSPGLGDTAMYLCATSGTGSHNEQFFGPGTRLTVL.

This clone has just a few counts. The chain is built from TRBV5-1 and TRBJ1-2; D may be TRBD1 (6 bases). The CDR3 totals 15 residues. V was pared by 2 bases and J by 3 bases, with 14 bases between. The germline CDR1 and CDR2 sequences are SGHRS and YFSETQ. DNA for the CDR3: TGCGCCAGCAGCTTCGGACAGACGACCGACTATGGCTACACCTTC. Translation gives CASSFGQTTDYGYTF.

Note on this clone: The identical CDR3 is also encoded by other nucleotide sequences in the sample. The chain couples TRBV5-6 to TRBJ1-1; 10 bases map to TRBD1. This CDR3 region has 14 residues. CDR1 is SGHDT and CDR2 is YYEEEE in the germline V gene. The trim removed 7 bases at V and 1 base at J, leaving 4 bases unmatched. In nucleotides, the CDR3 is TGTGCCAGCCTAAGGACAGGGGGGAACACTGAAGCTTTCTTT. This sequence encodes CASLRTGGNTEAFF.

This chain connects TRBV7-2 to TRBJ2-5; 8 positions agree with TRBD1. Trimming cost V 5 bases and J 5 bases; bases outside gene matches: 7. Germline lookup yields CDR1 SGHTA and CDR2 FQGNSA. This CDR3 is 14 amino acids long. The CDR3: CASSKQGVRETQYF. The CDR3 bases are TGTGCCAGCAGCAAACAGGGGGTACGGGAGACCCAGTACTTC. Looking up the rest from reference TRBV7-2 and TRBJ2-5 gives the full variable domain: GAGVSQSPSNKVTEKGKDVELRCDPISGHTALYWYRQSLGQGLEFLIYFQGNSAPDKSGLPSDRFSAERTGGSVSTLTIQRTQQEDSAVYLCASSKQGVRETQYFGPGTRLLVL.

The chain carries TRBV5-4 and TRBJ2-7, with 10 bases fitting TRBD1. CDR3 length: 16 residues. The germline CDR1 and CDR2 sequences are SGHNT and YYREEE (reference sequence). Germline trimming cut 1 base from V and 7 bases from J; bases unmatched to any gene: 11. The CDR3, as DNA: TGTGCCAGCAGCTTGTTACCGGGGACAGGGGTCTGGGAGCAGTACTTC. Protein product: CASSLLPGTGVWEQYF.

V gene TRBV10-1 combines with J gene TRBJ2-7; D is ambiguous. Germline V CDR1 and CDR2: WNHNN, SYGVQD (reference sequence). This CDR3 is 15 amino acids long. Deletions cut 2 bases from V and 4 bases from J, with 15 bases between. The CDR3: CASSERSGFPYEQYF. Here the CDR3 DNA reads TGCGCCAGCAGTGAGAGATCGGGTTTTCCATACGAGCAGTACTTC.

The chain employs TRBV28 and TRBJ2-7, with 7 bases fitting TRBD1. CDR1 is MDHEN and CDR2 is SYDVKM in the germline V gene. Trimming took 5 bases from V and 4 from J; bases not matched to a gene: 5. The CDR3 covers 13 residues. The CDR3 is CASSPQQGYEQYF. The CDR3, as DNA: TGTGCCAGCAGTCCACAACAGGGGTACGAGCAGTACTTC.

V and J are TRBV6-5 and TRBJ2-7, with a possible D match to TRBD1 (6 bases). CDR1 is MNHEY, CDR2 SVGAGI, per germline. Trimming took 0 bases from V and 0 from J, leaving 12 bases between them. This CDR3 is built from 16 residues. CDR3 sequence: CASSYSSGQHSYEQYF. The DNA of the CDR3 is TGTGCCAGCAGTTACTCGAGCGGACAGCACTCCTACGAGCAGTACTTC.

The chain is built from TRBV14 and TRBJ1-4, with TRBD1 identical over 9 bases. The CDR3 extends over 19 amino acids. Unmatched junction bases numbered 14, after V lost 4 bases and J lost 2 bases. Germline loops: CDR1 SGHDN, CDR2 FVKESK. In nucleotides, the CDR3 is TGTGCCAGCAGCCCGGATGGGGACAGGGCGGCAGGGACTAATGAAAAACTGTTTTTT. It is translated as CASSPDGDRAAGTNEKLFF.

The chain joins TRBV6-6 to TRBJ2-1; 16 bases are a match to TRBD2. The CDR3 length is 16 residues. CDR1 and CDR2 (germline): MNHNY, SVGAGI (reference sequence). V gave up 6 bases and J gave up 13 bases; unmatched junction bases: 12. CDR3 sequence (DNA): TGTGCCAGCAGCTACGTGGGACTAGCGGGAGGGCCGGGTCAGTTCTTC. It yields the protein CASSYVGLAGGPGQFF.

V and J are TRBV4-3 and TRBJ2-7; the match to TRBD1 covers 7 bases. V lost 1 base, J lost 2 bases, and 11 bases stayed unmatched. The CDR3 is 17 residues long. Germline V lookup: CDR1 LGHNA, CDR2 YSLEER. The CDR3 protein is CASSQGFPTGPTYEQYF. In nucleotides, the CDR3 is TGCGCCAGCAGCCAAGGTTTTCCGACAGGGCCGACCTACGAGCAGTACTTC.

The chain uses TRBV5-5 and TRBJ1-2; D gene ambiguous. CDR3 size: 15 residues. Germline CDR1 is SGHKS and CDR2 is YYEKEE (reference sequence). The V end lost 0 bases, the J end lost 3 bases, and 12 bases lay between the germline ends. The CDR3, as DNA: TGTGCCAGCAGCTTGGCAGACTATACGGACTATGGCTACACCTTC. It is translated as CASSLADYTDYGYTF.

The chain employs TRBV7-9 and TRBJ2-1, with TRBD2 identical over 9 bases. The V gene's germline CDR1 is SEHNR and CDR2 FQNEAQ (reference sequence). V gave up 5 bases and J gave up 3 bases; unmatched junction bases: 11. The CDR3 is made up of 17 amino acids. The CDR3 is CASSPGQRGAFYNEQFF. DNA of the CDR3: TGTGCCAGCAGCCCAGGCCAGCGGGGGGCCTTCTACAATGAGCAGTTCTTC. The entire variable domain, with the rest obtained from reference TRBV7-9 and TRBJ2-1, is as follows: DTGVSQNPRHKITKRGQNVTFRCDPISEHNRLYWYRQTLGQGPEFLTYFQNEAQLEKSRLLSDRFSAERPKGSFSTLEIQRTEQGDSAMYLCASSPGQRGAFYNEQFFGPGTRLTVL.

The chain joins TRBV5-6 to TRBJ2-7; 9 bases are a match to TRBD1. Germline V gene lookup returns CDR1 SGHDT and CDR2 YYEEEE. The ends lost 0 bases at V and 3 bases at J; junction bases unmatched: 4. The CDR3 is 15 residues long. The CDR3 loop reads CASSLDMGQGYEQYF. CDR3 bases: TGTGCCAGCAGCTTGGACATGGGACAGGGCTACGAGCAGTACTTC.

This sequence joins TRBV15 and TRBJ1-1; D perhaps matches TRBD1 (5 bases). Germline V gives CDR1 LNHNV, CDR2 YYDKDF (reference sequence). The CDR3 is 15 amino acids. V dropped 0 bases and J dropped 6 bases, with 14 bases sitting between them. In nucleotides, the CDR3 is TGTGCCACCAGCAGAGATGGATGGGGGAGGGCTGAAGCTTTCTTT. Residues: CATSRDGWGRAEAFF.

CDR3 DNA: TGTGCCAGCAGCTTGGAGGGGGGGGCAGCTTTGAGCTCCTACGAGCAGTACTTC. Residues: CASSLEGGAALSSYEQYF. V is TRBV5-6 and J is TRBJ2-7; the D gene is possibly TRBD2 (7 bases). This CDR3 region has 18 residues. Germline CDR1 is SGHDT and CDR2 is YYEEEE. V lost 0 bases to trimming and J lost 0 bases, with 19 bases between them.

This clone was recorded only once. The chain recombines TRBV28 with TRBJ2-7; 7 nucleotides match TRBD1. Germline CDR1 reads MDHEN; CDR2 reads SYDVKM. This CDR3 is built from 17 residues. V dropped 2 bases and J dropped 0; count of bases not matched to a gene: 10. The CDR3 loop is CASSLRLGQLTSYEQYF. CDR3 sequence (DNA): TGTGCCAGCAGTTTAAGGTTGGGACAGCTTACCTCCTACGAGCAGTACTTC.

The chain carries TRBV18 and TRBJ1-2; the D is unclear. Germline loops: CDR1 KGHSH, CDR2 LQKENI. Deletions cut 4 bases from V and 7 bases from J, with 16 bases between. The CDR3 totals 14 residues. CDR3 loop: CASSRFTEAFGYTF. CDR3 nucleotide sequence: TGTGCCAGCTCACGATTTACCGAAGCCTTTGGCTACACCTTC.

This chain joins TRBV5-6 and TRBJ2-3, with D possibly TRBD2 on 5 matching bases. Trimming removed 2 bases from V and 7 bases from J, with 8 bases in between. Germline CDR1 reads SGHDT; CDR2 reads YYEEEE. The CDR3 consists of 12 residues. CDR3 protein: CASSFGENTQYF. CDR3 bases: TGTGCCAGCAGCTTCGGGGAAAATACGCAGTATTTT.

The rearrangement uses TRBV2 and TRBJ1-2; D may be TRBD1 (6 bases). V was clipped by 9 bases and J by 4 bases, with 15 bases between them. Per germline, CDR1 SNHLY and CDR2 FYNNEI. CDR3 size: 13 residues. The CDR3 here is CASLVSQGYGYTF. In DNA, the CDR3 is TGTGCCAGTTTAGTTTCACAGGGCTATGGCTACACCTTC. The full variable domain, its missing parts supplied by reference TRBV2 and TRBJ1-2, is EPEVTQTPSHQVTQMGQEVILRCVPISNHLYFYWYRQILGQKVEFLVSFYNNEISEKSEIFDDQFSVERPDGSNFTLKIRSTKLEDSAMYFCASLVSQGYGYTFGSGTRLTVV.

CDR3 region: CASSFVPWTQGSYEQYF. The CDR3 nucleotides read TGTGCCAGCAGCTTTGTTCCGTGGACACAGGGGTCCTACGAGCAGTACTTC. The chain has TRBV5-6 and TRBJ2-7; 7 bases fit TRBD1. V lost 2 bases and J lost 1; bases outside the gene matches: 12. The CDR3 runs 17 residues. Germline CDR1 reads SGHDT; CDR2 reads YYEEEE. Based on the CDR3 plus reference TRBV5-6 and TRBJ2-7, the full variable domain is DAGVTQSPTHLIKTRGQQVTLRCSPKSGHDTVSWYQQALGQGPQFIFQYYEEEERQRGNFPDRFSGHQFPNYSSELNVNALLLGDSALYLCASSFVPWTQGSYEQYFGPGTRLTVT.

The rearrangement links TRBV29-1 to TRBJ2-2; 11 bases map to TRBD1. The V segment lost 6 bases and the J segment 7 bases; nucleotides outside the gene matches: 4. Germline V gene sequence: CDR1 SQVTM, CDR2 ANQGSEA. The CDR3 extends over 13 amino acids. The CDR3 is CSVIGTGGGELFF. The DNA for the CDR3 is TGCAGCGTAATCGGGACAGGGGGCGGGGAGCTGTTTTTT.

The chain carries TRBV7-6 and TRBJ1-2; D is ambiguous. The CDR3 loop spans 13 amino acids. Germline loops: CDR1 SGHVS, CDR2 FNYEAQ. V lost 0 bases, J lost 5 bases, and 7 bases lay in between. CDR3 DNA: TGTGCCAGCAGCTTAGCGGCGGGATATGGCTACACCTTC. It codes for CASSLAAGYGYTF.

The sample holds one count of this clone. The chain is built from TRBV28 and TRBJ2-7; a possible D gene is TRBD2 (5 bases). This CDR3 contains 21 residues. Trimming removed 3 bases at V and 0 bases at J, with 30 bases between. CDR1 is MDHEN and CDR2 is SYDVKM in the germline V gene. CDR3 loop: CASSFQPAGDRGLGGSYEQYF. The CDR3 nucleotides read TGTGCCAGCAGTTTCCAGCCCGCCGGAGATAGAGGCCTAGGAGGCTCCTACGAGCAGTACTTC.